This TCR beta chain was identified during a study of blood T cell repertoires in COVID-19. Source study methods: Amplification with reference gene primers provided the estimates of nucleated cell counts. Produced via immunoSEQ multiplex PCR; TCRdb's table is partial and in-frame only. Clone size and the V and J calls come from that table; the DNA yielded D and trimming. The table lists about 210,000 clones, 85% of them singletons, with 18% in the top ten. Trimming at V came to 0 bases and at J to 5 bases, leaving 5 bases not matched to a gene. Germline CDR1 SNHLY, CDR2 FYNNEI. CDR3 length: 15 residues.

The chain couples TRBV2 to TRBJ2-5; TRBD2 matches at 8 bases. Sequenced sample: PBMCs or T cells enriched from blood (not recorded which). The receptor comes from a man between 40 and 49 years old who had recovered from COVID-19. CDR3 sequence reads: CASSEASGILETQYF. The CDR3 DNA sequence: TGTGCCAGCAGTGAAGCTAGCGGGATCCTCGAGACCCAGTACTTC.